These 29 T cell receptor beta chains originate from one sample sequenced in a study of CD8 T cells in Susac syndrome. RNA in amounts of roughly 0.5 to 1 ug was reverse transcribed with random hexamers. TCRdb ran MiXCR on the immunoSEQ multiplex PCR reads and lists one entry per CDR3 protein. This sample has about 150,000 distinct CDR3 sequences, with over 95% found just once. The sequencing input was CD8+ T cells from PBMCs. These receptors came from a human donor with multiple sclerosis.

The chain links TRBV7-9 to TRBJ2-7; 9 nucleotides line up with TRBD1. This CDR3 is built from 17 residues. Germline values: CDR1 SEHNR, CDR2 FQNEAQ (reference sequence). Trimming took 5 bases from V and 0 from J; bases not matched to a gene: 11. The CDR3 region is CASSHSGTGSPSYEQYF. Written as DNA, the CDR3 is TGTGCCAGCAGCCACTCCGGGACAGGGAGCCCCTCCTACGAGCAGTACTTC.

The chain has TRBV4-2 and TRBJ2-5; 14 bases agree with TRBD2. The CDR3 length is 18 residues. With V trimmed by 0 bases and J by 7 bases, 10 bases remained unmatched. Per the germline V gene, CDR1 is LGHNA and CDR2 is YNFKEQ. DNA for the CDR3: TGTGCCAGCAGCCAAGAGGGGACTAGCGGGGGCCCGGTAGGGACCCAGTACTTC. This translates into CASSQEGTSGGPVGTQYF.

The V and J genes are TRBV19 and TRBJ1-5; D gene uncertain. In germline, CDR1 is LNHDA, CDR2 SQIVND (reference sequence). The V and J ends lost 8 bases and 3 bases respectively, with 11 bases between them. The CDR3 is 13 residues long. The CDR3 DNA sequence: TGTGCCAGTGAACCACAGCTCAATCAGCCCCAGCATTTT. It yields the protein CASEPQLNQPQHF.

V and J are TRBV20-1 and TRBJ2-7; 9 bases line up with TRBD1. The CDR3 consists of 15 residues. With V trimmed by 0 bases and J by 5 bases, 8 bases remained unmatched. Looked up from germline, CDR1 is DFQATT and CDR2 is SNEGSKA (reference sequence). This chain's CDR3 is CSARDPHRGRHEQYF. CDR3 coding DNA: TGCAGTGCTAGAGATCCCCACAGGGGGCGCCACGAGCAGTACTTC.

CDR3 loop: CASSPPGLAGSEQYF. The CDR3, as DNA: TGTGCCAGCTCACCACCGGGGCTGGCCGGCAGCGAGCAGTACTTC. The genes are TRBV18 and TRBJ2-7; possible D gene TRBD1, 5 bases. Germline CDR1 and CDR2: KGHSH and LQKENI. CDR3 length: 15 residues. V was clipped by 0 bases and J by 6 bases, with 15 bases between them.

This chain links TRBV2 with TRBJ1-6; no clear D. The V gene's germline CDR1 is SNHLY and CDR2 FYNNEI. Trimming pared 2 bases from V and 1 base from J, leaving 12 bases between. This CDR3 has 17 amino acids. The CDR3 loop is CASSELKPLSYNSPLHF. CDR3 nucleotides: TGTGCCAGCAGTGAACTAAAACCATTGTCCTATAATTCACCCCTCCACTTT.

The CDR3 nucleotides are TGTGCCAGCAGCATTAGGACAGTAGCCATTCAGTACTTC. Translating gives CASSIRTVAIQYF. The chain has TRBV28 and TRBJ2-4; D is perhaps TRBD1 (6 bases). The CDR3 has 13 residues. Germline-derived CDR1 and CDR2 are MDHEN and SYDVKM. Trimming left V 6 bases short and J 9 bases short, with 15 bases between.

V and J are TRBV24-1 and TRBJ2-1; D unclear. This CDR3 is built from 13 residues. Between the trimmed V and J ends, which lost 0 bases and 7 bases, there was a span of 6 bases. Germline-derived CDR1 and CDR2 are KGHDR and SFDVKD. CDR3 sequence reads: CATSDLLGNEQFF. The CDR3 DNA reads TGTGCCACCAGTGATTTGCTGGGAAATGAGCAGTTCTTC.

The V call is TRBV29-1, the J call TRBJ2-7; tentatively, D is TRBD1 or TRBD2 (5 bases each). CDR1 and CDR2 from the germline V gene are SQVTM and ANQGSEA. This CDR3 spans 13 amino acids. V dropped 0 bases and J dropped 3 bases, with 9 bases sitting between them. Written as DNA, the CDR3 is TGCAGCGTTGAAGAGGATGGGGGCTACGAGCAGTACTTC. As protein: CSVEEDGGYEQYF.

The V call is TRBV3-1, the J call TRBJ2-7; 12 bases map to TRBD1. The V and J ends lost 0 bases and 5 bases, in that order; junction bases with no gene match: 5. The germline V gene has CDR1 LGHDT and CDR2 YNNKEL (reference sequence). CDR3 length: 16 amino acids. In nucleotides, the CDR3 is TGTGCCAGCAGCCAAGATCGGGACAGGGGGCCCCACGAGCAGTACTTC. It specifies CASSQDRDRGPHEQYF.

The CDR3 loop is CASSDTPSGGETQYF. The CDR3 nucleotides read TGTGCCAGCAGTGATACCCCTAGCGGTGGGGAGACCCAGTACTTC. V and J are TRBV13 and TRBJ2-5; 7 bases agree with TRBD2. This CDR3 has 15 residues. The V segment lost 6 bases and the J segment 5 bases; nucleotides outside the gene matches: 12. CDR1 is PRHDT, CDR2 FYEKMQ, per germline (reference sequence).

The chain joins TRBV20-1 to TRBJ2-7; perhaps TRBD1 as D (6 bases). Germline-derived CDR1 and CDR2 are DFQATT and SNEGSKA (reference sequence). The length of the CDR3 is 12 residues. V dropped 6 bases and J dropped 2 bases, with 11 bases sitting between them. CDR3 loop: CSARQEAYEQYF. Written as DNA, the CDR3 is TGCAGTGCAAGACAGGAGGCCTACGAGCAGTACTTC.

The chain links TRBV4-1 to TRBJ2-1; no definite D call. With 0 bases removed from V and 4 bases from J, the gap between germline ends came to 16 bases. The germline gives CDR1 MGHRA, CDR2 YSYEKL. This CDR3 is 17 amino acids long. CDR3 protein: CASSQEPRQVIYNEQFF. The DNA of the CDR3 is TGCGCCAGCAGCCAAGAGCCGCGGCAGGTAATATACAATGAGCAGTTCTTC.

The chain combines TRBV30 with TRBJ1-1; D is unclear. Germline V gene sequence: CDR1 GTSNPN, CDR2 SVGIG (reference sequence). Trimming cost V 8 bases and J 8 bases, with 9 bases left between them. CDR3 size: 9 residues. The CDR3 protein is CAARQEAFF. The CDR3 coding sequence is TGTGCCGCCCGGCAGGAAGCTTTCTTT.

J is TRBJ2-1 and V is TRBV9, with a weak D call TRBD2 (5 bases). This CDR3 is 14 amino acids long. Trimming stripped 4 bases from V and 7 bases from J, with 15 bases between. Germline CDR1 and CDR2: SGDLS and YYNGEE. The CDR3 here is CASSSDGSGNEQFF. CDR3 DNA sequence: TGTGCCAGCAGCTCGGATGGATCGGGGAATGAGCAGTTCTTC.

J is TRBJ2-7 and V is TRBV29-1, with 8 bases matching TRBD1. The trim removed 3 bases at V and 7 bases at J, leaving 2 bases unmatched. The CDR3 extends over 11 amino acids. Germline-derived CDR1 and CDR2 are SQVTM and ANQGSEA. The CDR3 is CSVERQGEQYF. CDR3 sequence (DNA): TGCAGCGTTGAGAGACAGGGGGAGCAGTACTTC.

The chain couples TRBV15 to TRBJ2-1, with D unclear. The V end was cut by 0 bases, the J end by 0 bases, with 6 bases between. CDR3 size: 15 residues. Germline V CDR1 and CDR2: LNHNV, YYDKDF (reference sequence). Here the CDR3 DNA reads TGTGCCACCAGCAGAGATTCGGACTCCTACAATGAGCAGTTCTTC. This gives the protein CATSRDSDSYNEQFF.

The rearrangement uses TRBV12-3 or TRBV12-4 and TRBJ1-2, with D hard to call. Trimming stripped 3 bases from V and 10 bases from J, with 15 bases between. The CDR3 runs to 13 residues. Here the CDR3 reads CASSFVTESPYTF. In nucleotides, the CDR3 is TGTGCCAGCAGTTTCGTAACGGAGTCCCCCTACACCTTC.

The chain links TRBV29-1 to TRBJ1-1; 8 bases are a match to TRBD1. The CDR3 runs to 12 residues. CDR1 and CDR2 (germline): SQVTM, ANQGSEA. V was clipped by 6 bases and J by 4 bases; unmatched bases: 4. The CDR3 bases are TGCAGCGTCCGGACAGGGCTCACTGAAGCTTTCTTT. The encoded protein is CSVRTGLTEAFF.

The V call is TRBV6-1, the J call TRBJ2-7; TRBD1 is a possible D gene (7 bases). Germline V lookup: CDR1 MNHNS, CDR2 SASEGT. Deletions cut 8 bases from V and 2 bases from J, with 13 bases between. This CDR3 comprises 13 residues. In DNA form, the CDR3 reads TGTGCCAGCGAACAGGGGACTCCCTACGAGCAGTACTTC. Residues: CASEQGTPYEQYF.

This chain joins TRBV3-1 and TRBJ1-2; unclear D gene. The CDR3 is made up of 16 amino acids. Germline values: CDR1 LGHDT, CDR2 YNNKEL (reference sequence). V was pared by 0 bases and J by 2 bases, with 13 bases between. The CDR3 loop reads CASSQESAGRNYGYTF. The CDR3 nucleotides are TGTGCCAGCAGCCAAGAATCTGCCGGCCGAAACTATGGCTACACCTTC.

The chain combines TRBV6-5 with TRBJ1-6; 8 positions match TRBD1. Trimming at V came to 3 bases and at J to 7 bases, leaving 8 bases not matched to a gene. The CDR3 runs 16 residues. Germline lookup yields CDR1 MNHEY and CDR2 SVGAGI. The CDR3 coding sequence is TGTGCCAGCAGTTATACAGGGGGGCACCCCAATTCACCCCTCCACTTT. Amino acid sequence: CASSYTGGHPNSPLHF.

This rearrangement joins TRBV7-9 to TRBJ2-5, with D perhaps matching TRBD1 (6 bases). V was pared by 4 bases and J by 1 base, with 10 bases between. CDR1 and CDR2 from the germline V gene are SEHNR and FQNEAQ (reference sequence). The CDR3 sequence is 14 residues long. CDR3 sequence reads: CASSSGQPQETQYF. The DNA for the CDR3 is TGTGCCAGCAGCTCCGGACAGCCCCAAGAGACCCAGTACTTC.

The genes are TRBV20-1 and TRBJ2-3, with TRBD1 identical over 9 bases. J gave up 0 bases and V 6 bases, and 4 bases lay outside the gene matches. The CDR3 totals 14 residues. CDR1 is DFQATT, CDR2 SNEGSKA, per germline (reference sequence). The CDR3 bases are TGCAGTGCGGGGGACAGGGTCAGCACAGATACGCAGTATTTT. Protein sequence: CSAGDRVSTDTQYF.

This clonotype occurred a few times. This chain uses TRBV3-1 with TRBJ2-1, with 9 positions matching TRBD1. This CDR3 is built from 13 residues. Trimming at V came to 6 bases and at J to 7 bases, leaving 4 bases not matched to a gene. Germline CDR1 is LGHDT and CDR2 is YNNKEL (reference sequence). The CDR3 spells CASSQDRGNEQFF. Here the CDR3 DNA reads TGTGCCAGCAGTCAGGACAGGGGAAATGAGCAGTTCTTC.

This chain uses TRBV29-1 with TRBJ1-1; TRBD1 is a possible D gene (5 bases). Germline V lookup: CDR1 SQVTM, CDR2 ANQGSEA. There are 14 residues in the CDR3. The V and J ends lost 1 base and 5 bases respectively, with 14 bases between them. The CDR3 loop is CSVEGEVGGTEAFF. The CDR3 nucleotides are TGCAGCGTTGAAGGGGAGGTGGGGGGAACTGAAGCTTTCTTT.

V is TRBV2 and J is TRBJ1-6, with D uncertain. V was shortened by 7 bases and J by 5 bases, with 9 bases between the two germline ends. The CDR3 runs to 13 residues. Looked up from germline, CDR1 is SNHLY and CDR2 is FYNNEI. The CDR3 DNA reads as TGTGCCAGCATCCCTCGGGATAATTCACCCCTCCACTTT. This sequence encodes CASIPRDNSPLHF.

V gene TRBV7-9 combines with J gene TRBJ1-5; the D gene is possibly TRBD1 (5 bases). Germline CDR1 reads SEHNR; CDR2 reads FQNEAQ (reference sequence). This CDR3 region has 15 residues. Trimming took 5 bases from V and 4 from J, leaving 15 bases between them. The CDR3 sequence is CASSPGGVLNQPQHF. The DNA of the CDR3 is TGTGCCAGCAGCCCGGGAGGGGTGTTGAATCAGCCCCAGCATTTT.

This chain joins TRBV3-1 and TRBJ2-6, with 9 bases lining up with TRBD1. The germline CDR1 and CDR2 sequences are LGHDT and YNNKEL (reference sequence). V was clipped by 8 bases and J by 0 bases; unmatched bases: 8. CDR3 size: 17 residues. CDR3 in amino acids: CASGAGQGPSGANVLTF. As DNA, the CDR3 is TGTGCCAGCGGGGCGGGACAGGGACCCTCTGGGGCCAACGTCCTGACTTTC.